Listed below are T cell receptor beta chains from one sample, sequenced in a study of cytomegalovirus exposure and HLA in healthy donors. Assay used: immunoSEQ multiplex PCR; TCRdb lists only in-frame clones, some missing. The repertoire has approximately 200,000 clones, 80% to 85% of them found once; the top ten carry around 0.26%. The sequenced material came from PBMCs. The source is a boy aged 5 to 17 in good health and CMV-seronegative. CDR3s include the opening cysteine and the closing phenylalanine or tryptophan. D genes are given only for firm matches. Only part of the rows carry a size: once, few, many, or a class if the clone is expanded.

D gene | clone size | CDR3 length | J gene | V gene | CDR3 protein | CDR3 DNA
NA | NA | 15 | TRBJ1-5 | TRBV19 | CASSTGHYSNQPQHF | TGTGCCAGTAGTACAGGACATTATAGCAATCAGCCCCAGCATTTT
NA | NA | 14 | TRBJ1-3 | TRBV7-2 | CASSSEGFGDTIYF | TGTGCCAGCAGCTCGGAGGGATTTGGGGACACCATATATTTT
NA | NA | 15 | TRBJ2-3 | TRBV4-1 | CASSQETGITDTQYF | TGCGCCAGCAGCCAAGAGACGGGGATCACAGATACGCAGTATTTT
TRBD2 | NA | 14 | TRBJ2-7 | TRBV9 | CASSPGVRGGEQYF | TGTGCCAGCAGTCCTGGGGTGCGGGGGGGTGAGCAGTACTTC
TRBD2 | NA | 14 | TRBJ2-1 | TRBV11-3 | CASSPSGTTNEQFF | TGTGCCAGCAGCCCTAGTGGGACTACCAATGAGCAGTTCTTC
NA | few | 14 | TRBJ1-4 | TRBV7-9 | CASSSGSIPEKLFF | TGTGCCAGCAGCTCGGGGTCCATCCCTGAAAAACTGTTTTTT
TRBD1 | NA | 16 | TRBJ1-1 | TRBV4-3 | CASSHTTGGLWTEAFF | TGCGCCAGCAGCCATACGACAGGGGGCTTGTGGACTGAAGCTTTCTTT
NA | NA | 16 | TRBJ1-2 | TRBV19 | CASSRGFQGTNYGYTF | TGTGCCAGTAGTCGCGGCTTCCAGGGGACTAACTATGGCTACACCTTC
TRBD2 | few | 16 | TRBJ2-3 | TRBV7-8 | CASSLIGTSGTDTQYF | TGTGCCAGCAGCTTAATCGGGACTAGCGGCACAGATACGCAGTATTTT
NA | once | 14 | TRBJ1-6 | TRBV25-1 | CASSGWQNNSPLHF | TGTGCCAGCAGTGGATGGCAGAATAATTCACCCCTCCACTTT
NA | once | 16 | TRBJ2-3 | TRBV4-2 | CASSLQSFSGTDTQYF | TGTGCCAGCAGCCTACAAAGTTTCAGCGGCACAGATACGCAGTATTTT
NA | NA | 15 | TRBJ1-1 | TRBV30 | CAWSTNLARNTEAFF | TGTGCCTGGAGTACGAACCTAGCCAGGAACACTGAAGCTTTCTTT
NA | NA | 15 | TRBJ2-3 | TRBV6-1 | CASSEKILGTDTQYF | TGTGCCAGCAGTGAAAAGATTCTAGGCACAGATACGCAGTATTTT
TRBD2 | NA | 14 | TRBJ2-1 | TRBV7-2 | CASSLEGTNNEQFF | TGTGCCAGCAGCTTAGAGGGGACTAACAATGAGCAGTTCTTC
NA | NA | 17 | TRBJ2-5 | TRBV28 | CASSAFYRTETEETQYF | TGTGCCAGCAGCGCCTTCTACAGAACCGAGACGGAAGAGACCCAGTACTTC
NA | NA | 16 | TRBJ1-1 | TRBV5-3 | CARSSPRGARLSEAFF | TGTGCCAGAAGCTCGCCTAGGGGCGCAAGGCTGTCTGAAGCTTTCTTT
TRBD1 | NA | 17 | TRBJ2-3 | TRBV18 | CASSQWDSRVGADTQYF | TGTGCCAGCTCACAGTGGGACAGCAGGGTTGGTGCAGATACGCAGTATTTT
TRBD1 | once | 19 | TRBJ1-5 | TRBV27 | CASSPWGGTGGSGNQPQHF | TGTGCCAGCAGTCCTTGGGGGGGGACAGGGGGCTCAGGTAATCAGCCCCAGCATTTT
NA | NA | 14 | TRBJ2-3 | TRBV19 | CASSIDLSTDTQYF | TGTGCCAGTAGTATAGACCTTAGCACAGATACGCAGTATTTT
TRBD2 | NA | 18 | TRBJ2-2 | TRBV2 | CASSTSGGTRANTGELFF | TGTGCCAGCAGCACTAGCGGGGGGACCCGAGCGAACACCGGGGAGCTGTTTTTT
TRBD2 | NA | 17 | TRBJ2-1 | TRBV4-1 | CASSQDSPSGRWNEQFF | TGCGCCAGCAGCCAAGATAGTCCTAGCGGGAGGTGGAATGAGCAGTTCTTC
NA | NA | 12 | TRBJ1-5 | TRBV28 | CATGLSNQPQHF | TGTGCCACAGGGTTAAGCAATCAGCCCCAGCATTTT
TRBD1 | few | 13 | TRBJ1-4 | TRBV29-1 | CSVGTGGGEKLFF | TGCAGCGTTGGGACAGGGGGTGGTGAAAAACTGTTTTTT
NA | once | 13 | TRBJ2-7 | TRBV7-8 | CASTGERAYEQYF | TGTGCCAGCACGGGGGAACGCGCCTACGAGCAGTACTTC
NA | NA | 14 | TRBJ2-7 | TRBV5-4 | CASSQTGLTYEQYF | TGTGCCAGCAGCCAGACAGGTCTCACCTACGAGCAGTACTTC
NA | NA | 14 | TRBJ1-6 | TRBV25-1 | CASSEKLHNSPLHF | TGTGCCAGCAGTGAGAAACTCCATAATTCACCCCTCCACTTT
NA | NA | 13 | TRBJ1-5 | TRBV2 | CASSEQRIQPQHF | TGTGCCAGCAGTGAACAGAGGATTCAGCCCCAGCATTTT